This T cell receptor beta chain is from a study of kidney transplant recipient with SARS-CoV-2 infection. Comment on this clonotype: With a much larger clone just one base away, this may be a read error.

TCRdb reprocessed the reads via MiXCR and lists one record per CDR3 protein. The data show 200,000 to 300,000 distinct CDR3 sequences, under 30% seen once. Germline-derived CDR1 and CDR2 are MNHEY and SVGAGI. The CDR3 totals 16 residues. This TCR was sampled from a male patient aged 25-45 years who had COVID-19 and was a kidney transplant recipient. Some T cells may be graft donor cells. The sample was a blood sample, taken at baseline and between days 110 and 120 from a kidney transplant recipient. The chain recombines TRBV6-5 with TRBJ2-5; D could derive from TRBD1 or TRBD2 (5 bases each). The end of the DNA is better explained by TRBJ2-7, so the J call may be wrong. CDR3 amino acids: CASSPPGQESAYEQYF. The CDR3, as DNA: TGTGCCAGCAGTCCCCCGGGGCAGGAGAGCGCCTACGAGCAGTACTTC.